This is a list of T cell receptor beta chains from one sample in a study of blood T cells in healthy people across ages. TCRdb reanalysed the 5' RACE reads using MiXCR and keeps one entry per CDR3 protein. The top ten clones hold under 20% of a sample with more than 800,000 distinct CDR3 sequences, 40% to 50% of them seen once. The sample comprised blood. The receptor source for this set is a woman aged 60-75 years in good health. Both conserved end residues are part of each CDR3. Fields, in order: J gene, clone size, V gene, CDR3 length, D gene, CDR3 protein, CDR3 DNA. A D gene is named only where the DNA matches it firmly. Size values are once, few and many counts, or a class for expanded clones, and some rows have none.

j_gene: TRBJ2-1
abundance: NA
v_gene: TRBV6-1
len: 12
d_gene: NA
CDR3aa: CASTWGGGYQFF
CDR3nt: TGTGCCAGCACTTGGGGAGGAGGGTACCAGTTCTTC

j_gene: TRBJ2-5
abundance: NA
v_gene: TRBV5-1
len: 13
d_gene: NA
CDR3aa: CASSLDPPGTQYF
CDR3nt: TGCGCCAGCAGCTTGGACCCCCCGGGGACCCAGTACTTC

j_gene: TRBJ2-2
abundance: NA
v_gene: TRBV7-3
len: 16
d_gene: NA
CDR3aa: CASSLFSTGEAGELFF
CDR3nt: TGTGCCAGCAGCTTATTTTCGACAGGAGAAGCGGGGGAGCTGTTTTTT

j_gene: TRBJ2-7
abundance: few
v_gene: TRBV6-5
len: 14
d_gene: TRBD2
CDR3aa: CASRELGLAYEQYF
CDR3nt: TGTGCCAGCAGAGAACTAGGACTAGCCTACGAGCAGTACTTC

j_gene: TRBJ1-2
abundance: few
v_gene: TRBV18
len: 15
d_gene: TRBD1
CDR3aa: CASSPEQGLGYGYTF
CDR3nt: TGTGCCAGCTCACCCGAACAGGGGCTTGGGTATGGCTACACCTTC

j_gene: TRBJ2-7
abundance: few
v_gene: TRBV7-9
len: 14
d_gene: TRBD1
CDR3aa: CASSLKDRVYEQYF
CDR3nt: TGTGCCAGCAGCTTGAAGGACAGGGTCTACGAGCAGTACTTC

j_gene: TRBJ2-4
abundance: few
v_gene: TRBV7-3
len: 12
d_gene: NA
CDR3aa: CASSPGGTVLYF
CDR3nt: TGTGCCAGCAGCCCCGGCGGGACGGTGCTGTACTTC

j_gene: TRBJ2-2
abundance: few
v_gene: TRBV7-2
len: 17
d_gene: TRBD2
CDR3aa: CASSPGGLAAIAGELFF
CDR3nt: TGTGCCAGCAGCCCGGGGGGACTAGCGGCGATTGCCGGGGAGCTGTTTTTT

j_gene: TRBJ2-1
abundance: few
v_gene: TRBV13
len: 15
d_gene: NA
CDR3aa: CASSIEAGTRDEQFF
CDR3nt: TGTGCCAGCAGTATAGAGGCCGGGACCCGGGATGAGCAGTTCTTC

j_gene: TRBJ2-7
abundance: NA
v_gene: TRBV5-1
len: 16
d_gene: NA
CDR3aa: CASSPGTHFTPYEQYF
CDR3nt: TGCGCCAGCAGCCCCGGGACTCACTTTACCCCTTACGAGCAGTACTTC

j_gene: TRBJ2-1
abundance: NA
v_gene: TRBV6-4
len: 15
d_gene: TRBD2
CDR3aa: CASSVSSGRGNEQFF
CDR3nt: TGTGCCAGCAGTGTCAGTAGCGGGAGAGGCAATGAGCAGTTCTTC

j_gene: TRBJ2-1
abundance: NA
v_gene: TRBV20-1
len: 17
d_gene: TRBD2
CDR3aa: CSAEGLAGASYQETQFF
CDR3nt: TGCAGTGCAGAAGGACTAGCGGGAGCCTCGTACCAAGAGACCCAGTTCTTC

j_gene: TRBJ1-4
abundance: NA
v_gene: TRBV7-9
len: 16
d_gene: NA
CDR3aa: CASSLRSTVFREKLFF
CDR3nt: TGTGCCAGCAGCTTGAGATCGACAGTGTTTAGAGAAAAACTGTTTTTT

j_gene: TRBJ1-2
abundance: NA
v_gene: TRBV3-1
len: 16
d_gene: NA
CDR3aa: CAGSQGATGANYGYTF
CDR3nt: TGTGCCGGCAGCCAAGGAGCGACAGGCGCTAACTATGGCTACACCTTC

j_gene: TRBJ1-1
abundance: NA
v_gene: TRBV6-1
len: 12
d_gene: TRBD1
CDR3aa: CVSRTGGTEAFF
CDR3nt: TGTGTCAGCAGGACAGGGGGAACTGAAGCTTTCTTT

j_gene: TRBJ1-1
abundance: few
v_gene: TRBV5-1
len: 14
d_gene: NA
CDR3aa: CASSGSGGNTEAFF
CDR3nt: TGCGCCAGCAGCGGCTCCGGAGGGAACACTGAAGCTTTCTTT

j_gene: TRBJ1-5
abundance: NA
v_gene: TRBV10-3
len: 15
d_gene: NA
CDR3aa: CAISDLGRADQPQHF
CDR3nt: TGTGCCATCAGTGACCTGGGTAGGGCGGATCAGCCCCAGCATTTT

j_gene: TRBJ2-3
abundance: NA
v_gene: TRBV6-5
len: 15
d_gene: NA
CDR3aa: CASFRGGSVTDTQYF
CDR3nt: TGTGCCAGCTTTCGAGGGGGGTCGGTCACAGATACGCAGTATTTT

j_gene: TRBJ1-6
abundance: few
v_gene: TRBV6-6
len: 13
d_gene: TRBD1
CDR3aa: CASMGQGLSPLHF
CDR3nt: TGTGCCAGTATGGGACAGGGGTTATCACCCCTCCACTTT

j_gene: TRBJ2-5
abundance: many
v_gene: TRBV2
len: 14
d_gene: TRBD2
CDR3aa: CASNLFGGLETQYF
CDR3nt: TGTGCCAGCAACCTCTTCGGGGGGTTGGAGACCCAGTACTTC

j_gene: TRBJ2-7
abundance: NA
v_gene: TRBV6-5
len: 11
d_gene: NA
CDR3aa: CASRTVDEQYF
CDR3nt: TGTGCCAGCAGGACAGTCGACGAGCAGTACTTC

j_gene: TRBJ2-5
abundance: few
v_gene: TRBV20-1
len: 17
d_gene: TRBD2
CDR3aa: CSAPTRGLATWLETQYF
CDR3nt: TGCAGTGCTCCAACCCGGGGACTAGCGACCTGGTTGGAGACCCAGTACTTC

j_gene: TRBJ2-7
abundance: NA
v_gene: TRBV27
len: 14
d_gene: NA
CDR3aa: CASSRLGVSYEQYF
CDR3nt: TGTGCCAGCAGTCGCTTAGGGGTCTCCTACGAGCAGTACTTC

j_gene: TRBJ1-6
abundance: NA
v_gene: TRBV25-1
len: 12
d_gene: NA
CDR3aa: CAGNWGPSPLHF
CDR3nt: TGTGCCGGCAACTGGGGGCCATCACCCCTCCACTTT

j_gene: TRBJ2-3
abundance: NA
v_gene: TRBV6-6
len: 16
d_gene: TRBD2
CDR3aa: CASSYSGVAGVDTQYF
CDR3nt: TGTGCCAGCAGTTACTCCGGAGTAGCGGGAGTAGATACGCAGTATTTT

j_gene: TRBJ2-7
abundance: NA
v_gene: TRBV5-4
len: 16
d_gene: TRBD2
CDR3aa: CASSSATSRSSYEQYF
CDR3nt: TGTGCCAGCAGCTCCGCGACTAGCAGGAGCTCCTACGAGCAGTACTTC

j_gene: TRBJ2-3
abundance: NA
v_gene: TRBV6-1
len: 14
d_gene: NA
CDR3aa: CASSRGKATDTQYF
CDR3nt: TGTGCCAGCAGCCGGGGAAAAGCGACAGATACGCAGTATTTT

j_gene: TRBJ2-1
abundance: NA
v_gene: TRBV5-1
len: 15
d_gene: NA
CDR3aa: CASTGGRGQYNEQFF
CDR3nt: TGCGCCAGCACGGGGGGCCGCGGGCAATACAATGAGCAGTTCTTC

j_gene: TRBJ1-1
abundance: NA
v_gene: TRBV29-1
len: 13
d_gene: NA
CDR3aa: CSVTRGMNTEAFF
CDR3nt: TGCAGCGTGACTCGGGGGATGAACACTGAAGCTTTCTTT

j_gene: TRBJ2-7
abundance: NA
v_gene: TRBV2
len: 14
d_gene: NA
CDR3aa: CTSSEMKVSYEQYF
CDR3nt: TGTACCAGCAGTGAAATGAAGGTATCCTACGAGCAGTACTTC

j_gene: TRBJ2-1
abundance: once
v_gene: TRBV9
len: 15
d_gene: TRBD2
CDR3aa: CASSVATSEGLKQFF
CDR3nt: TGTGCCAGCAGCGTAGCTACTAGCGAGGGCCTAAAGCAGTTCTTC

j_gene: TRBJ1-4
abundance: NA
v_gene: TRBV21-1
len: 15
d_gene: NA
CDR3aa: CASSPPIPADEKLFF
CDR3nt: TGTGCCAGCAGCCCCCCGATCCCGGCGGATGAAAAACTGTTTTTT

j_gene: TRBJ2-6
abundance: NA
v_gene: TRBV25-1
len: 16
d_gene: TRBD1
CDR3aa: CASSDRQGSGANVLTF
CDR3nt: TGTGCCAGCAGTGATCGACAGGGCTCTGGGGCCAACGTCCTGACTTTC

j_gene: TRBJ2-5
abundance: many
v_gene: TRBV12-3/TRBV12-4
len: 13
d_gene: NA
CDR3aa: CASSFNTQETQYF
CDR3nt: TGTGCCAGCAGTTTCAACACTCAAGAGACCCAGTACTTC

j_gene: TRBJ2-7
abundance: NA
v_gene: TRBV20-1
len: 11
d_gene: NA
CDR3aa: CSAIDYPEQYF
CDR3nt: TGCAGTGCCATCGACTATCCCGAGCAGTACTTC

j_gene: TRBJ2-1
abundance: few
v_gene: TRBV27
len: 15
d_gene: NA
CDR3aa: CASYPGVTMANEQFF
CDR3nt: TGTGCCAGCTACCCTGGAGTGACTATGGCGAATGAGCAGTTCTTC

j_gene: TRBJ2-7
abundance: NA
v_gene: TRBV5-1
len: 12
d_gene: NA
CDR3aa: CASSLGVTEQYF
CDR3nt: TGCGCCAGCAGCCTGGGGGTTACCGAGCAGTACTTC

j_gene: TRBJ1-1
abundance: NA
v_gene: TRBV10-3
len: 14
d_gene: NA
CDR3aa: CAISEDGGNTEAFF
CDR3nt: TGTGCCATCAGTGAGGATGGAGGGAACACTGAAGCTTTCTTT